A selection of T cell receptor beta chains follows, all from one sample in a study of CD8 T cells in ankylosing spondylitis. MiXCR, run by TCRdb on the 5' RACE reads, gives a single entry per CDR3 protein. The sample holds some 150,000 distinct CDR3 sequences, 11% seen once. Sequencing was done on a sample of blood, either unsorted or a sorted T cell fraction (not recorded which). These receptor sequences come from a female donor with ankylosing spondylitis or in good health (not recorded which). The CDR3 runs from the conserved cysteine through the conserved F or W. Fields, in order: clone size, D gene, V gene, J gene, CDR3 DNA, CDR3 protein. A D gene is named only where the DNA matches it firmly. Only part of the rows carry a size: once, few, many, or a class if the clone is expanded.

many,TRBD2,TRBV2,TRBJ2-7,TGTGCCAGCAGTGGAACTAGCGGGTCCACCTACGAGCAGTACTTC,CASSGTSGSTYEQYF
many,NA,TRBV6-4,TRBJ2-2,TGTGCCAGCAAAGGGAACCGGGGCAACACCGGGGAGCTGTTTTTT,CASKGNRGNTGELFF
many,NA,TRBV20-1,TRBJ2-7,TGCAGTGCTGGAAGGGACGGCCCCTCTTACGAGCAGTACTTC,CSAGRDGPSYEQYF
many,TRBD2,TRBV4-1,TRBJ2-1,TGCGCCAGCAGCCATCGAGCGGGGAGCTCCTACAATGAGCAGTTCTTC,CASSHRAGSSYNEQFF
many,NA,TRBV7-9,TRBJ2-7,TGTGCCAGCAGCCCTGATGGGGAGCAGTACTTC,CASSPDGEQYF
many,NA,TRBV3-1,TRBJ2-7,TGTGCCAGCAGCCAGGGGGGCCCCTCCGGTGAGCAGTACTTC,CASSQGGPSGEQYF
few,NA,TRBV5-1,TRBJ2-7,TGCGCCAGCAGCTCAACTGTAACCTACGAGCAGTACTTC,CASSSTVTYEQYF
NA,NA,TRBV11-2,TRBJ1-2,TGTGCCAGCAGCTTAACTGGGCCCTTGAGTGGCGACACCTTC,CASSLTGPLSGDTF
many,NA,TRBV7-8,TRBJ2-7,TGTGCCAGCACCTCTAACCGGGGTTCCTACGAGCAGTACTTC,CASTSNRGSYEQYF
NA,TRBD2,TRBV20-1,TRBJ2-7,TGCAGTGCTATCGGGGAGGGGTCAGACTACGAGCAGTACTTC,CSAIGEGSDYEQYF
many,TRBD1,TRBV29-1,TRBJ2-7,TGCAGCGTTGAACCAGGGGACGACAGGGCGCCCTACGAGCAGTACTTC,CSVEPGDDRAPYEQYF
many,NA,TRBV11-1,TRBJ1-2,TGTGCCAGCAGTTTCGACGGCCGCTATGGCTACACCTTC,CASSFDGRYGYTF
many,NA,TRBV6-1,TRBJ1-2,TGTGCCAGCAGACCCCTCAACAGGGCCAAACGGGTTAGCCATGGCTACACCTTC,CASRPLNRAKRVSHGYTF
many,NA,TRBV29-1,TRBJ2-1,TGCAGCGTGCCACCCTCTTATGGTGATGAGCAGTTCTTC,CSVPPSYGDEQFF
many,NA,TRBV28,TRBJ1-1,TGTGCCAGCAGTTTGATAACACCCCTGAACACTGAAGCTTTCTTT,CASSLITPLNTEAFF
many,NA,TRBV29-1,TRBJ1-1,TGCAGCGTTGGGACGTCTTGGGACACTGAAGCTTTCTTT,CSVGTSWDTEAFF
many,NA,TRBV5-1,TRBJ2-1,TGCGCCAGCAGCTTCTCCCCCATCGGAGAGCAGTTCTTC,CASSFSPIGEQFF
many,NA,TRBV29-1,TRBJ2-5,TGCAGCGTCGCTACAGGAGGCGAAGTAGGAGAGACCCAGTACTTC,CSVATGGEVGETQYF
few,NA,TRBV19,TRBJ2-5,TGTGCCAGTAGTATGCGGGCAGACCAAGAGACCCAGTACTTC,CASSMRADQETQYF
NA,TRBD1,TRBV2,TRBJ1-1,TGTGCCAGCAGCGCGGACAGGGGGGAAGCTTTCTTT,CASSADRGEAFF
many,NA,TRBV12-3/TRBV12-4,TRBJ2-5,TGTGCCAGCAGTCGAGGTACAGGGAGGTCGGAGACCCAGTACTTC,CASSRGTGRSETQYF
many,TRBD2,TRBV5-5,TRBJ2-1,TGTGCCAGCAGCAACCGACTAGCGGGAGTGGGCACCTACAATGAGCAGTTCTTC,CASSNRLAGVGTYNEQFF
many,TRBD2,TRBV20-1,TRBJ2-1,TGCAGTGCCCCTAGGGCCGGCCGGGGGGAGTATGAGCAGTTCTTC,CSAPRAGRGEYEQFF
many,NA,TRBV7-9,TRBJ1-5,TGTGCCAGCAGCTTAGGTCTTCATCAGCCCCAGCATTTT,CASSLGLHQPQHF
many,TRBD2,TRBV27,TRBJ2-7,TGTGCCAGCAGTTTATCGGCCAGCGGGAGTTACGAGCAGTACTTC,CASSLSASGSYEQYF
NA,TRBD1,TRBV30,TRBJ2-2,TGTGCCTGGAGTGTACGACAGGGGCTTACGAACACCGGGGAGCTGTTTTTT,CAWSVRQGLTNTGELFF
many,NA,TRBV3-1,TRBJ2-2,TGTGCCAGCAGCCAGGCCGGGGAGCTGTTTTTT,CASSQAGELFF